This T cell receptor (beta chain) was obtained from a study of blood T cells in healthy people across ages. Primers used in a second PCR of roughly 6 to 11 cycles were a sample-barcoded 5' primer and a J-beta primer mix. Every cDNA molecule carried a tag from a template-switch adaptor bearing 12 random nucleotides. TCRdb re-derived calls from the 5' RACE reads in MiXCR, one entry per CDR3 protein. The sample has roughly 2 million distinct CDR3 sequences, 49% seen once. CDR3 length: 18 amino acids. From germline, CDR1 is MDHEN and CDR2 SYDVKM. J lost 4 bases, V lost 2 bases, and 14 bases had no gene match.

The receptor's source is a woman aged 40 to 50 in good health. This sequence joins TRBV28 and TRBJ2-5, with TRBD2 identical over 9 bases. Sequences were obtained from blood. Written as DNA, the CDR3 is TGTGCCAGCAGTTTAATAGGGACTAGCCCAACCAAGGGAGAGACCCAGTACTTC. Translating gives CASSLIGTSPTKGETQYF.